These 16 T cell receptor beta chains came from one sample sequenced in a study of OX40 agonist ivuxolimab in advanced cancers. The data were produced by immunoSEQ multiplex PCR, yet TCRdb's version contains in-frame clones alone and is incomplete. The sample has approximately 39,000 clones, around 89% seen once. The sequencing used CD4+ or CD8+ T cells sorted from blood, collected in a trial of the OX40 agonist ivuxolimab. The receptors were sampled from an adult with an advanced solid tumor such as melanoma, head and neck, liver or kidney cancer.

The rearrangement links TRBV7-3 to TRBJ2-3; D is ambiguous. CDR1 and CDR2 (germline): SGHTA, FQGTGA. V was clipped by 5 bases and J by 4 bases, with 13 bases between them. This CDR3 contains 14 residues. The CDR3 bases are TGTGCCAGCAGCCTCTCTAGGAGTTCAGATACGCAGTATTTT. Amino acids: CASSLSRSSDTQYF.

This clone turned up a few times. This chain connects TRBV6-1 to TRBJ2-5; D unresolved. Germline CDR1 is MNHNS and CDR2 is SASEGT. The CDR3 is 13 residues long. The V gene lost 6 bases and the J gene lost 0 bases, with 8 bases spanning the gap. CDR3 bases: TGTGCCAGCAGCGCATATCACCAAGAGACCCAGTACTTC. Protein: CASSAYHQETQYF.

The rearrangement uses TRBV28 and TRBJ2-5; D is perhaps TRBD1 or TRBD2 (5 bases each). The J call may be faulty, since TRBJ2-7 better matches the DNA end. Per germline, CDR1 MDHEN and CDR2 SYDVKM. The CDR3 is made up of 12 amino acids. The CDR3 DNA follows: TGTGCCAGCAGCCCGGGACCCTACGAGCAGTACTTC. Its protein is CASSPGPYEQYF.

This clone has a single count. The chain recombines TRBV7-9 with TRBJ1-2; D not certain. V lost 2 bases and J lost 7, with 14 bases in between. Looked up from germline, CDR1 is SEHNR and CDR2 is FQNEAQ (reference sequence). CDR3 length equals 14 residues. The CDR3 sequence is CASSLSPGKVGYTF. DNA of the CDR3: TGTGCCAGCAGCTTAAGTCCGGGGAAGGTTGGCTACACCTTC.

The chain has TRBV5-1 and TRBJ2-3; maybe TRBD1 (6 bases). Germline V gene sequence: CDR1 SGHRS, CDR2 YFSETQ. Trimming took 0 bases from V and 2 from J, leaving 13 bases between them. The CDR3 covers 16 residues. The CDR3 loop is CASSLDRQAFTDTQYF. Here the CDR3 DNA reads TGCGCCAGCAGCTTGGACAGACAGGCCTTCACAGATACGCAGTATTTT.

The V gene is TRBV6-6, the J gene TRBJ2-3; tentative D call: TRBD2 (6 bases). Trimming removed 2 bases at V and 2 bases at J, with 8 bases between. CDR1 MNHNY and CDR2 SVGAGI come from the germline V gene (reference sequence). This CDR3 is 14 amino acids long. The CDR3 reads CASSYGGFTDTQYF. Here the CDR3 DNA reads TGTGCCAGCAGTTACGGGGGGTTCACAGATACGCAGTATTTT.

The chain recombines TRBV27 with TRBJ1-2; perhaps TRBD1 as D (6 bases). Deletions cut 2 bases from V and 5 bases from J, with 12 bases between. In germline, CDR1 is MNHEY, CDR2 SMNVEV (reference sequence). The CDR3 extends over 14 amino acids. The CDR3 region has the DNA TGTGCCAGCAGTTTAGTAATGGGGGCTTATGGCTACACCTTC. It translates to CASSLVMGAYGYTF.

This rearrangement joins TRBV27 to TRBJ1-5; 11 bases map to TRBD1. The ends lost 6 bases at V and 2 bases at J; junction bases unmatched: 9. Germline-derived CDR1 and CDR2 are MNHEY and SMNVEV (reference sequence). The CDR3 has 17 amino acids. The CDR3 spells CASRRTGGGGGNQPQHF. For the CDR3, the DNA is TGTGCCAGCAGGAGGACAGGGGGCGGGGGTGGCAATCAGCCCCAGCATTTT.

The chain combines TRBV5-1 with TRBJ1-2, with D possibly TRBD1 on 5 matching bases. The CDR3 has 14 residues. The germline V gene has CDR1 SGHRS and CDR2 YFSETQ. V was cut by 0 bases and J by 5 bases, with 11 bases left in between. CDR3 sequence: CASSLEARAYGYTF. The CDR3, as DNA: TGCGCCAGCAGCTTGGAAGCCAGGGCGTATGGCTACACCTTC.

The rearrangement uses TRBV6-6 and TRBJ2-7; the match to TRBD1 covers 11 bases. The length of the CDR3 is 15 residues. The junction had 10 bases not matched to a gene; V was cut back by 6 bases and J by 6 bases. CDR1 MNHNY and CDR2 SVGAGI come from the germline V gene (reference sequence). Here the CDR3 reads CASRGAGQGEREQYF. CDR3 in DNA: TGTGCCAGCAGAGGTGCGGGACAGGGGGAACGCGAGCAGTACTTC.

The chain combines TRBV5-1 with TRBJ2-3; D is tentatively TRBD1 or TRBD2 (6 bases each). V lost 0 bases to trimming and J lost 2 bases, with 10 bases between them. CDR3 size: 15 residues. Germline lookup yields CDR1 SGHRS and CDR2 YFSETQ. Here the CDR3 DNA reads TGCGCCAGCAGCTTGGGGGGGGCTCCCACAGATACGCAGTATTTT. Encoded protein: CASSLGGAPTDTQYF.

This clone appeared a single time. The CDR3 spells CASSPRGHGDEQYF. The CDR3 DNA reads as TGTGCCAGCAGCCCCCGGGGTCATGGGGACGAGCAGTACTTC. The V gene is TRBV6-5, the J gene TRBJ2-7, with D tentatively TRBD2 (5 bases). The length of the CDR3 is 14 residues. Germline-derived CDR1 and CDR2 are MNHEY and SVGAGI. Between the trimmed V and J ends, which lost 6 bases and 5 bases, there was a span of 17 bases.

The chain is built from TRBV7-6 and TRBJ2-1, with TRBD2 matching over 12 bases. CDR3 size: 16 residues. The trim removed 5 bases at V and 7 bases at J, leaving 9 bases unmatched. Germline lookup yields CDR1 SGHVS and CDR2 FNYEAQ. The chain's CDR3 is CASSLRTSGKVNEQFF. CDR3 nucleotide sequence: TGTGCCAGCAGCCTTCGGACTAGCGGGAAGGTTAATGAGCAGTTCTTC.

V gene TRBV5-4 combines with J gene TRBJ2-1; 9 bases match TRBD2. Per the germline V gene, CDR1 is SGHNT and CDR2 is YYREEE (reference sequence). The CDR3 extends over 15 amino acids. J gave up 10 bases and V 0 bases, and 8 bases lay outside the gene matches. CDR3 coding DNA: TGTGCCAGCAGCTTGGTGGGACTAGCTCCCAGGGAGCAGTTCTTC. Protein sequence: CASSLVGLAPREQFF.

The rearrangement joins TRBV6-4 to TRBJ1-1; D remains unclear. V lost 5 bases and J 4 bases, leaving 17 bases between the germline ends. The CDR3 sequence is 15 residues long. Germline CDR1 reads MRHNA; CDR2 reads SNTAGT. This CDR3 reads CASSQTPDILTEAFF. DNA for the CDR3: TGTGCCAGCAGTCAAACCCCCGACATCCTCACTGAAGCTTTCTTT.

This clone has a handful of counts. The chain links TRBV5-6 to TRBJ2-1, with 9 bases matching TRBD2. Germline-derived CDR1 and CDR2 are SGHDT and YYEEEE. The V and J ends lost 0 bases and 12 bases, in that order; junction bases with no gene match: 16. The CDR3 runs 17 residues. Written as DNA, the CDR3 is TGTGCCAGCAGCTTGGTTTCGGCGGGAGGGCCCCCAACGGGGCAGTTCTTC. Encoded protein: CASSLVSAGGPPTGQFF.